This T cell receptor (beta chain) appears in the sequencing data of a study of tumor-infiltrating lymphocytes in primary liver carcinoma. At the level of the study: Patients of both sexes were 30 to 69 years old. Points from the study as a whole: Relative to blood, tumors carried a significantly larger fraction of the repertoire in their top 250 clones (p = 0.039).

Unsorted whole blood supplied the blood RNA, and germline DNA was isolated too. With chronic HBV infection, the patients were also treatment-naive. Only one count was recorded for this clonotype. Its specificity is unknown. Germline lookup yields CDR1 MNHEY and CDR2 SVGEGT. The length of the CDR3 is 18 residues. Trimming removed 6 bases from V and 8 bases from J, with 28 bases in between. From 500 to 600 ng of total RNA, TCR beta-specific cDNA was reverse-transcribed using a constant-region primer. Sequencing libraries for TCR beta derived from three nested multiplex PCR rounds that used slightly modified ARM-PCR. Amplification in the first two PCR rounds was performed using TRBV1-TRBV30 forward primers and a C-beta reverse primer for roughly 10 cycles each. TCRdb re-derived calls from the multiplex PCR reads in MiXCR, one entry per CDR3 protein. This table holds about 330,000 distinct CDR3 sequences, about 61% found once.

This TCR came from a man aged 35-49 years with primary liver carcinoma and hepatitis B virus infection. The sequenced sample consisted of peripheral blood. This chain links TRBV6-2 or TRBV6-3 with TRBJ2-2; maybe TRBD2 (5 bases). Here the CDR3 reads CASRTGFHRLLSTGELFF. The CDR3 nucleotides read TGTGCCAGCAGAACGGGGTTCCATAGGCTTTTGTCCACAGGGGAGCTGTTTTTT.